This TCR beta chain was retrieved from a study of Graves' ophthalmopathy and Graves' hyperthyroidism. Excluded were patients with other autoimmune diseases, uncontrolled infections, pregnancy or lactation. Study results and limitations: Most expanded clonotypes from thyroid (those above 0.001 frequency) were also found in blood. A classifier, a 13-signature model, separated ophthalmopathy from stable hyperthyroidism with approximately 88% sensitivity and about 83% specificity.

Amplified TCR beta CDR3 regions were obtained using RNA transcripts as template. The library came from an HTBI-primed first-round RT-PCR and a second-round multiplex PCR. TCRdb re-called the multiplex PCR reads through MiXCR, storing one row per CDR3 protein. The repertoire holds approximately 160,000 distinct CDR3 sequences, under 45% seen once, with 7.5% to 10% in the top ten. V was cut by 3 bases and J by 2 bases, with 8 bases left in between. The length of the CDR3 is 13 residues. This clonotype appeared many times. Its antigen is undetermined. The sample comprised peripheral blood. The rearrangement uses TRBV12-3 or TRBV12-4 and TRBJ2-7; D is uncertain. The sequence derives from a man aged 30 to 45 with Graves' ophthalmopathy. The CDR3 DNA sequence: TGTGCCAGCAGTTTGGTGGGCCCCTACGAGCAGTACTTC. The encoded protein is CASSLVGPYEQYF.